Listed below are T cell receptor beta chains from one sample, sequenced in a study of quantifying T cell responses using KT2 cells. TCRdb reprocessed the UMI-ligation and nested PCR reads with MiXCR, giving one entry per CDR3 protein. Of about 30,000 distinct CDR3 sequences in the sample, approximately 7% were seen once. The source material was PBMCs spiked with cells of the T cell clone KT2. The receptor set was obtained from a human donor. CDR3s include the opening cysteine and the closing phenylalanine or tryptophan. Fields, in order: clone size, D gene, V gene, J gene, CDR3 protein, CDR3 DNA. The D gene is left open where the match is weak. Only part of the rows carry a size: once, few, many, or a class if the clone is expanded.

few	NA	TRBV12-5	TRBJ2-1	CASGLSNEQFF	TGTGCTAGTGGTTTGTCTAATGAGCAGTTCTTC
many	TRBD1	TRBV3-1	TRBJ1-2	CASSPSSGTGTTIYGYTF	TGTGCCAGCAGCCCCTCCTCCGGGACAGGGACCACGATCTATGGCTACACCTTC
many	NA	TRBV28	TRBJ1-6	CASSFGGSYNSPLHF	TGTGCCAGCAGTTTCGGGGGCTCCTATAATTCACCCCTCCACTTT
many	TRBD1	TRBV2	TRBJ1-2	CASSPGTGYGYTF	TGTGCCAGCAGTCCCGGGACAGGCTATGGCTACACCTTC
many	NA	TRBV10-3	TRBJ2-1	CAISDGEGENPNEQFF	TGTGCCATCAGTGATGGTGAGGGGGAAAATCCTAATGAGCAGTTCTTC
few	NA	TRBV20-1	TRBJ2-7	CSGGPNSYEQYF	TGCAGTGGGGGACCGAACTCCTACGAGCAGTACTTC
few	TRBD1	TRBV20-1	TRBJ2-7	CSARVDRGLGEQYF	TGCAGTGCTAGGGTGGACAGGGGGCTGGGCGAGCAGTACTTC
NA	NA	TRBV4-1	TRBJ2-3	CASSQDTDTQYF	TGCGCCAGCAGCCAAGACACAGATACGCAGTATTTT
many	TRBD1	TRBV6-2/TRBV6-3	TRBJ2-1	CASSYRDRKLYNEQFF	TGTGCCAGCAGTTACCGGGACAGGAAGCTATACAATGAGCAGTTCTTC
many	NA	TRBV29-1	TRBJ2-7	CSVGGQYSYEQYF	TGCAGCGTTGGTGGGCAGTACTCCTACGAGCAGTACTTC